This T cell receptor (beta chain) was identified during a study of T cell responses to AZD1222 COVID-19 vaccine. The table came from immunoSEQ multiplex PCR; TCRdb's copy has only in-frame clones and leaves some out. The data contain 150,000 or so clones, around 93% of them singletons. The CDR3 is 16 residues long. Germline CDR1 and CDR2: SGHTA and FQGNSA. V was cut by 4 bases and J by 6 bases, with 19 bases left in between. The input for sequencing was peripheral blood, taken 28 days after the second AZD1222 dose. The receptor comes from an adult who received the AZD1222 COVID-19 vaccine. This rearrangement joins TRBV7-2 to TRBJ2-1, with D maybe TRBD2 (6 bases). This CDR3 reads CASSSQTSGPLNEQFF. The CDR3 nucleotides read TGTGCCAGCAGCTCCCAGACTAGTGGTCCGCTCAATGAGCAGTTCTTC.